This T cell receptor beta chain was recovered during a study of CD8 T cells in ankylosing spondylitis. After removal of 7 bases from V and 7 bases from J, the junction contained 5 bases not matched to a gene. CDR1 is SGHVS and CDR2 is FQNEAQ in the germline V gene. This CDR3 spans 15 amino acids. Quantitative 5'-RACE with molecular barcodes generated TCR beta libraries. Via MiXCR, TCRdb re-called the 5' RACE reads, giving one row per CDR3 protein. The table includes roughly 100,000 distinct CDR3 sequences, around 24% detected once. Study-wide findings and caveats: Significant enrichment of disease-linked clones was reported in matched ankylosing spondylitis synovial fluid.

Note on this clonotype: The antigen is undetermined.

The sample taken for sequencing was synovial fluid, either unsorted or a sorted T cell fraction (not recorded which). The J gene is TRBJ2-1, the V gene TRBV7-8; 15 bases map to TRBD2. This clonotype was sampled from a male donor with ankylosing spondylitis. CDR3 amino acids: CASIPGTSGRNEQFF. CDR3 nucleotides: TGTGCCAGCATCCCCGGGACTAGCGGGAGGAATGAGCAGTTCTTC.